This is a list of T cell receptor beta chains from one sample in a study of shared clonotypes between healthy human individuals. The protocol was immunoSEQ multiplex PCR, while the TCRdb copy is restricted to in-frame clones and leaves out a portion. The sample shows about 2.2 million clones, around 93% of them seen only once. The sample taken for sequencing was naive CD8+ T cells from PBMCs. These receptor sequences come from a man aged 18 to 35 in good health. Some clones in this sample may be carry-over from other donors' samples. The CDR3 runs from the conserved cysteine through the conserved F or W. The D gene is left open where the match is weak. Not all rows give a size; the values are once, few, many and, for expanded clones, a class.

v_gene	abundance	d_gene	j_gene	CDR3aa	CDR3nt
TRBV7-6	once	TRBD1	TRBJ2-7	CASSPTTGLSSYEQYF	TGTGCCAGCAGCCCGACGACAGGGCTGAGCTCCTACGAGCAGTACTTC
TRBV27	NA	NA	TRBJ2-3	CASSRESTSTDTQYF	TGTGCCAGCAGCCGGGAGTCTACTAGCACAGATACGCAGTATTTT
TRBV5-4	NA	NA	TRBJ2-5	CASSLSVRVSKETQYF	TGTGCCAGCAGCTTGTCTGTCAGGGTATCCAAAGAGACCCAGTACTTC
TRBV6-1	NA	NA	TRBJ2-7	CASSAKSLYEQYF	TGTGCCAGCAGTGCCAAGTCACTCTACGAGCAGTACTTC
TRBV9	NA	NA	TRBJ2-7	CASSADSESKSYEQYF	TGTGCCAGCAGCGCCGACAGCGAATCCAAGTCCTACGAGCAGTACTTC
TRBV4-1	NA	TRBD2	TRBJ2-3	CASSPGTSGWDTQYF	TGCGCCAGCAGCCCTGGGACTAGCGGGTGGGATACGCAGTATTTT
TRBV2	NA	NA	TRBJ2-7	CASSGKGTVFGEQYF	TGTGCCAGCAGTGGGAAAGGGACGGTCTTTGGGGAGCAGTACTTC
TRBV6-5	NA	TRBD2	TRBJ2-7	CASSILAGGSYEQYF	TGTGCCAGCAGTATACTAGCGGGAGGTTCCTACGAGCAGTACTTC
TRBV6-6	NA	NA	TRBJ2-7	CASSYWGAGGEQYF	TGTGCCAGCAGTTACTGGGGTGCCGGGGGCGAGCAGTACTTC
TRBV27	NA	TRBD1	TRBJ2-5	CASSYGTGSETQYF	TGTGCCAGCAGTTACGGGACAGGGTCAGAGACCCAGTACTTC
TRBV7-3	NA	NA	TRBJ2-6	CASSSLPSGANVLTF	TGTGCCAGCAGCTCACTACCCTCTGGGGCCAACGTCCTGACTTTC
TRBV30	NA	NA	TRBJ1-1	CASKGGADLMNTEAFF	TGTGCCTCAAAAGGTGGTGCAGACCTGATGAACACTGAAGCTTTCTTT
TRBV7-8	NA	TRBD1	TRBJ2-2	CASSPRTGATGELFF	TGTGCCAGCAGCCCCCGGACAGGGGCCACCGGGGAGCTGTTTTTT
TRBV11-2	NA	TRBD1	TRBJ2-2	CASSHRGTNTGELFF	TGTGCCAGCAGCCACAGGGGCACGAACACCGGGGAGCTGTTTTTT
TRBV11-2	NA	NA	TRBJ1-2	CASSFGRTPYGYTF	TGTGCCAGCAGCTTCGGCAGGACCCCCTATGGCTACACCTTC
TRBV6-1	NA	NA	TRBJ2-7	CASSARTGAYEQYF	TGTGCCAGCAGTGCAAGAACGGGAGCCTACGAGCAGTACTTC
TRBV27	NA	NA	TRBJ1-6	CASSFPRGGSYNSPLHF	TGTGCCAGCAGTTTTCCTCGGGGTGGATCCTATAATTCACCCCTCCACTTT
TRBV19	NA	NA	TRBJ2-7	CASSTPAGPNSYEQYF	TGTGCCAGTAGTACCCCCGCAGGGCCCAACTCCTACGAGCAGTACTTC
TRBV19	NA	NA	TRBJ1-2	CASRTQSYGYTF	TGTGCCAGTAGGACCCAGAGCTATGGCTACACCTTC
TRBV7-2	NA	TRBD1	TRBJ2-5	CASRSTGLEETQYF	TGTGCCAGCAGATCGACAGGGCTTGAAGAGACCCAGTACTTC
TRBV27	NA	NA	TRBJ2-5	CASSLSPGEETQYF	TGTGCCAGCAGTTTATCTCCAGGGGAGGAGACCCAGTACTTC
TRBV5-5	once	NA	TRBJ2-3	CASSLGGRRYTDTQYF	TGTGCCAGCAGCTTGGGTGGCAGGCGTTACACAGATACGCAGTATTTT
TRBV2	NA	NA	TRBJ1-1	CASSETGGLTGLGTEAFF	TGTGCCAGCAGCGAAACCGGGGGACTTACAGGGTTGGGCACTGAAGCTTTCTTT
TRBV7-9	NA	TRBD1	TRBJ2-7	CASSPDRAPYEQYF	TGTGCCAGCAGCCCGGACAGGGCCCCCTACGAGCAGTACTTC
TRBV9	NA	TRBD1	TRBJ1-5	CASGGTGVNQPQHF	TGTGCCAGCGGGGGGACAGGGGTTAATCAGCCCCAGCATTTT
TRBV7-9	once	NA	TRBJ2-3	CASSLVDPATDTQYF	TGTGCCAGCAGCTTAGTGGATCCTGCCACAGATACGCAGTATTTT
TRBV27	NA	NA	TRBJ2-1	CASSFSWAYNEQFF	TGTGCCAGCAGTTTCAGTTGGGCCTACAATGAGCAGTTCTTC
TRBV4-3	NA	NA	TRBJ2-7	CASSQEDLRAGRYEQYF	TGCGCCAGCAGCCAAGAGGATCTAAGGGCCGGAAGGTACGAGCAGTACTTC
TRBV7-9	NA	TRBD1	TRBJ1-1	CASSPKGQGDKAFF	TGTGCCAGCAGCCCCAAGGGACAGGGGGATAAAGCTTTCTTT
TRBV19	NA	NA	TRBJ2-2	CASSGSFGGELFF	TGTGCCTCCTCCGGCTCCTTTGGCGGGGAGCTGTTTTTT
TRBV28	NA	TRBD1	TRBJ1-2	CASSLGTGIDYGYTF	TGTGCCAGCAGTCTTGGGACAGGGATTGACTATGGCTACACCTTC
TRBV27	NA	NA	TRBJ1-1	CASSLRGFGTEAFF	TGTGCCAGCAGTTTGAGGGGGTTTGGGACTGAAGCTTTCTTT
TRBV7-6	NA	NA	TRBJ2-5	CASSLGRIQETQYF	TGTGCCAGCAGCTTAGGGCGTATTCAAGAGACCCAGTACTTC
TRBV29-1	once	NA	TRBJ2-1	CSVEFLEYRTSYNEQFF	TGCAGCGTCGAATTTTTGGAATACCGAACATCCTACAATGAGCAGTTCTTC
TRBV28	NA	NA	TRBJ2-5	CASSFPTREGTETQYF	TGTGCCAGCAGTTTCCCCACCCGAGAAGGGACAGAGACCCAGTACTTC